Below, 5 T cell receptor beta chains from the same sample are listed, as sequenced in a study of T cells after yellow fever vaccination (dated by TCRdb to between 2018 and 2020). Read against the paper, the sample's treatment or condition label means: live attenuated yellow fever vaccine strain. Library creation used 5' RACE. Sequencing was performed on an Illumina HiSeq 2500. The public sequencing data were trimmed at Q25 with fastp and processed into clonotypes with MiXCR by TCRdb, which kept only in-frame beta chains. Identical CDR3 proteins give one entry, which carries the most common genes and DNA. The sample contains 360,000 or so distinct CDR3 sequences, about 9.9% of them found a single time. The ten largest clones represent around 18% of the sample. Source: PBMCs, taken on the day of the first yellow fever vaccination. The receptors come from a man aged 18 to 35 who received the YFV17D yellow fever vaccine.

With respect to this clonotype: One end of the junction fails to match germline, which may point to a read error. CDR3 sequence reads: CASSQLVAANYGFTF. CDR3 in DNA: TGTGCCAGCAGCCAACTAGTAGCTGCTAACTATGGCTTCACCTTC. The chain carries TRBV14 and TRBJ1-2; unclear D gene. The CDR3 runs to 15 residues. Germline assignment: CDR1 SGHDN and CDR2 FVKESK.

This chain's CDR3 is CATSRDQGGWEQFF. The CDR3, as DNA: TGTGCCACCAGCAGAGATCAAGGGGGCTGGGAGCAGTTCTTC. This chain links TRBV15 with TRBJ2-1, with 7 bases lining up with TRBD1. The CDR3 loop spans 14 amino acids. Germline CDR1 LNHNV, CDR2 YYDKDF (reference sequence). The V gene end was trimmed by 0 bases and the J gene end by 10 bases; junction bases not matched to a gene: 6.

This sequence joins TRBV5-1 and TRBJ1-1; no clear D gene. V lost 4 bases, J lost 2 bases, and 9 bases lay in between. Germline V lookup: CDR1 SGHRS, CDR2 YFSETQ. CDR3 length equals 13 residues. CDR3 nucleotides: TGCGCCAGCAGCCCCTTAGGAAACACTGAAGCTTTCTTT. Translating gives CASSPLGNTEAFF. The whole variable domain, remainder taken from reference TRBV5-1 and TRBJ1-1, is KAGVTQTPRYLIKTRGQQVTLSCSPISGHRSVSWYQQTPGQGLQFLFEYFSETQRNKGNFPGRFSGRQFSNSRSEMNVSTLELGDSALYLCASSPLGNTEAFFGQGTRLTVV.

This rearrangement joins TRBV7-2 to TRBJ1-1, with D possibly matching TRBD1 (5 bases). The V and J ends lost 5 bases and 7 bases respectively, with 17 bases between them. CDR1 SGHTA and CDR2 FQGNSA come from the germline V gene. CDR3 size: 14 residues. CDR3 sequence reads: CASSPPGPPGEAFF. The CDR3 bases are TGTGCCAGCAGCCCCCCGGGACCTCCCGGTGAAGCTTTCTTT.

This chain links TRBV4-1 with TRBJ1-1; D is unclear. CDR1 MGHRA and CDR2 YSYEKL come from the germline V gene. Trimming shortened V by 3 bases and J by 11 bases, and 22 bases separated the two germline ends. CDR3 length: 15 amino acids. This chain's CDR3 is CASSHPTRRAVRAFF. The CDR3 DNA reads TGCGCCAGCAGCCACCCCACACGGAGAGCTGTGCGGGCTTTCTTT.